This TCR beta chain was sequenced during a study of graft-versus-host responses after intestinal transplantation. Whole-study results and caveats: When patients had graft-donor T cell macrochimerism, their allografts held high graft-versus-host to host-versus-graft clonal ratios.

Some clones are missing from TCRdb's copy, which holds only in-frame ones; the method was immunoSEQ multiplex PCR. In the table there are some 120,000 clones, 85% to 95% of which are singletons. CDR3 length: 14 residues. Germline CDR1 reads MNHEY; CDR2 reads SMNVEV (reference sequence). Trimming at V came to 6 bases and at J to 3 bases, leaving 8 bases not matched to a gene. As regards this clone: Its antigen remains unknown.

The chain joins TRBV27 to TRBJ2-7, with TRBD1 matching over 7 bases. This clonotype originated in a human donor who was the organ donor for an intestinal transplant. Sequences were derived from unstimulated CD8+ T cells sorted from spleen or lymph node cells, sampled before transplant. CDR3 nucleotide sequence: TGTGCCAGCAGCCGACAGGGTATTGGCTACGAGCAGTACTTC. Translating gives CASSRQGIGYEQYF.